Listed below are T cell receptor beta chains from one sample, sequenced in a study of blood T cell repertoires in COVID-19. TCRdb's table, derived via immunoSEQ multiplex PCR, lists solely in-frame clones and lacks some. This table holds 160,000 or so clones, less than 90% found once. The sequenced material came from PBMCs or T cells enriched from blood (not recorded which). All receptors derive from a human donor with acute COVID-19. The donor label of this sample is uncertain. The CDR3 runs from the conserved cysteine through the conserved F or W. The D gene is left open where the match is weak. Not every row has a clone size; where given, it reads once, few, many or a size class.

d_call	clone_size	cdr3_length	v_call	j_call	cdr3_aa	cdr3_nt
TRBD1	once	17	TRBV3-1/TRBV3-2	TRBJ1-4	CASSHSDRGGTNEKLFF	TGTGCCAGCAGCCATTCAGACAGGGGAGGGACTAATGAAAAACTGTTTTTT
NA	NA	16	TRBV4-3	TRBJ1-3	CASSQERSISGNTIYF	TGCGCCAGCAGCCAAGAACGCAGTATCTCTGGAAACACCATATATTTT
TRBD2	NA	18	TRBV2	TRBJ2-3	CASSPGLAIHQALDTQYF	TGTGCCAGCAGTCCGGGACTAGCGATCCATCAAGCACTTGATACGCAGTATTTT
NA	NA	14	TRBV30	TRBJ1-6	CAWSTAPSNSPLHF	TGTGCCTGGAGTACTGCCCCAAGTAATTCACCCCTCCACTTT
TRBD2	NA	19	TRBV7-2	TRBJ2-7	CASSLEVAGLAGGQYEQYF	TGTGCCAGCAGCTTAGAAGTCGCGGGACTAGCGGGGGGGCAGTACGAGCAGTACTTC
NA	NA	12	TRBV11-1	TRBJ1-2	CASSLGEHGYTF	TGTGCCAGCAGCTTAGGCGAGCATGGCTACACCTTC
TRBD2	NA	17	TRBV4-2	TRBJ2-1	CASSQGASGGSYNEQFF	TGTGCCAGCAGCCAAGGAGCTAGCGGGGGGTCCTACAATGAGCAGTTCTTC
TRBD1	NA	14	TRBV18	TRBJ1-2	CASSPPGTGFYSTF	TGTGCCAGCTCACCACCGGGGACAGGGTTCTACTCCACCTTC
TRBD2	NA	16	TRBV4-1	TRBJ2-4	CASSPVFGRTKNIQYF	TGCGCCAGCAGCCCGGTTTTCGGGAGGACCAAAAACATTCAGTACTTC
NA	NA	14	TRBV19	TRBJ1-1	CATREGSLNTEAFF	TGTGCCACCCGGGAGGGAAGCTTGAACACTGAAGCTTTCTTT
NA	NA	15	TRBV5-1	TRBJ2-1	CASREGGDRDNEQFF	TGCGCCAGCAGGGAGGGGGGGGATCGCGACAATGAGCAGTTCTTC
TRBD1	few	13	TRBV30	TRBJ1-1	CAWRPGQFTEAFF	TGTGCCTGGAGGCCGGGACAGTTCACTGAAGCTTTCTTT
NA	NA	15	TRBV6-6	TRBJ1-6	CASSYEPGIGSPLHF	TGTGCCAGCAGTTACGAACCGGGGATTGGTTCACCCCTCCACTTT
TRBD1	NA	14	TRBV7-9	TRBJ2-5	CASSLRGGGETQYF	TGTGCCAGCAGCTTAAGAGGGGGCGGTGAGACCCAGTACTTC
NA	NA	16	TRBV4-2	TRBJ2-7	CASSQEGLSIGYEQYF	TGTGCCAGCAGCCAAGAGGGACTCTCAATAGGCTACGAGCAGTACTTC
NA	NA	15	TRBV6-5	TRBJ1-6	CASSYGAGRDSPLHF	TGTGCCAGCAGTTACGGGGCAGGGAGGGATTCACCCCTCCACTTT
NA	NA	14	TRBV4-2	TRBJ1-5	CASSQDQGNQPQHF	TGTGCCAGCAGCCAAGATCAGGGAAATCAGCCCCAGCATTTT
NA	NA	13	TRBV13	TRBJ2-2	CASSLAGTGELFF	TGTGCCAGCAGCTTAGCCGGCACCGGGGAGCTGTTTTTT
NA	NA	13	TRBV12-3/TRBV12-4	TRBJ1-2	CASSLQKDYGYTF	TGTGCCAGCAGTTTACAGAAAGACTATGGCTACACCTTC
NA	NA	13	TRBV7-9	TRBJ1-2	CASSPFGGNGYTF	TGTGCCAGCAGCCCCTTCGGCGGTAATGGCTACACCTTC
TRBD1	NA	13	TRBV13	TRBJ1-2	CASSWTGGGGYTF	TGTGCCAGCAGCTGGACAGGGGGTGGTGGCTACACCTTC
NA	NA	16	TRBV19	TRBJ1-2	CASTASGGPLNYGYTF	TGTGCCAGTACCGCGTCCGGAGGACCCCTTAACTATGGCTACACCTTC
TRBD2	NA	15	TRBV3-1/TRBV3-2	TRBJ2-3	CASSQTSDSTDTQYF	TGTGCCAGCAGCCAGACTAGCGATAGCACAGATACGCAGTATTTT
TRBD2	NA	17	TRBV27	TRBJ2-3	CASSLTSGGPLADTQYF	TGTGCCAGCAGTTTGACTAGCGGGGGCCCCCTAGCAGATACGCAGTATTTT
NA	NA	16	TRBV6-5	TRBJ2-7	CASSYTPDRRTYEQYF	TGTGCCAGCAGTTACACTCCTGACAGGCGAACCTACGAGCAGTACTTC
TRBD1	NA	19	TRBV5-6	TRBJ2-3	CASSALDPSGGWRTDTQYF	TGTGCCAGCAGCGCGCTAGACCCTTCAGGGGGCTGGCGCACAGATACGCAGTATTTT
TRBD1	few	15	TRBV7-6	TRBJ2-7	CASSVTRDSFYEQYF	TGTGCCAGCAGCGTCACCCGGGACAGCTTCTACGAGCAGTACTTC
TRBD2	NA	18	TRBV9	TRBJ2-3	CASSVAEEGGGGTDTQYF	TGTGCCAGCAGCGTAGCAGAAGAAGGCGGGGGGGGCACAGATACGCAGTATTTT
NA	NA	14	TRBV7-8	TRBJ1-3	CASSSPGHSNTIYF	TGTGCCAGCAGCTCCCCGGGACATAGCAACACCATATATTTT
NA	NA	16	TRBV5-6	TRBJ1-3	CASSIPFAGSGNTIYF	TGTGCCAGCAGCATACCATTCGCGGGGTCCGGAAACACCATATATTTT
TRBD1	NA	14	TRBV6-4	TRBJ2-2	CASRTTGAAGELFF	TGTGCCAGCAGAACGACAGGGGCCGCCGGGGAGCTGTTTTTT
NA	NA	16	TRBV7-2	TRBJ2-2	CASSLDQDPGTGELFF	TGTGCCAGCAGCTTAGACCAGGACCCGGGGACCGGGGAGCTGTTTTTT
NA	NA	16	TRBV9	TRBJ2-2	CASSPLRSSDTGELFF	TGTGCCAGCAGCCCGCTAAGGAGTAGCGACACCGGGGAGCTGTTTTTT
TRBD1	NA	14	TRBV5-4	TRBJ1-1	CASSRDRGTAEAFF	TGTGCCAGCAGCAGGGACAGGGGTACCGCTGAAGCTTTCTTT
NA	NA	13	TRBV2	TRBJ1-1	CASCYDKNTEAFF	TGTGCCAGCTGTTATGACAAGAACACTGAAGCTTTCTTT
NA	few	14	TRBV19	TRBJ1-5	CASSIAADYQPQHF	TGTGCCAGTAGTATAGCAGCGGACTATCAGCCCCAGCATTTT
TRBD2	NA	15	TRBV5-6	TRBJ2-5	CASSRDGLAGETQYF	TGTGCCAGCAGTCGGGACGGACTAGCAGGAGAGACCCAGTACTTC
NA	NA	12	TRBV7-2	TRBJ2-5	CASSSQQETQYF	TGTGCCAGCAGCTCCCAACAAGAGACCCAGTACTTC
NA	NA	13	TRBV6-5	TRBJ2-5	CASHGAETETQYF	TGTGCCAGTCACGGAGCGGAGACAGAGACCCAGTACTTC
NA	NA	14	TRBV10-3	TRBJ1-1	CAIRPQQGDTEAFF	TGTGCCATCAGGCCTCAACAGGGTGACACTGAAGCTTTCTTT
TRBD1	many	16	TRBV11-2	TRBJ2-2	CASSPDPQGSPGELFF	TGTGCCAGCAGCCCAGACCCACAGGGGTCCCCCGGGGAGCTGTTTTTT
NA	NA	16	TRBV7-9	TRBJ1-3	CASSATGLLSGNTIYF	TGTGCCAGCAGTGCTACAGGGCTCCTCTCTGGAAACACCATATATTTT
TRBD1	NA	14	TRBV20-1	TRBJ2-2	CSASAGTGAGELFF	TGCAGTGCTAGTGCCGGGACAGGAGCCGGGGAGCTGTTTTTT
NA	NA	14	TRBV18	TRBJ1-5	CASSQDTSNQPQHF	TGTGCCAGCTCCCAAGACACCAGCAATCAGCCCCAGCATTTT
NA	NA	17	TRBV11-2	TRBJ1-1	CASTAIYRDPSNTEAFF	TGTGCCAGCACCGCGATATACAGGGATCCATCGAACACTGAAGCTTTCTTT
NA	NA	16	TRBV24-1	TRBJ2-3	CATSDQALRGTDTQYF	TGTGCCACCAGTGATCAGGCCCTCAGGGGCACAGATACGCAGTATTTT
NA	NA	11	TRBV28	TRBJ2-7	CASSQRQEQYF	TGTGCCAGCAGTCAGCGCCAGGAGCAGTACTTC
NA	once	15	TRBV19	TRBJ2-2	CASTLGPNPTGELFF	TGTGCCAGTACCCTAGGCCCTAACCCCACCGGGGAGCTGTTTTTT
TRBD2	NA	19	TRBV9	TRBJ2-3	CASSSPRTSGGPSTDTQYF	TGTGCCAGCAGCTCGCCCCGGACTAGCGGGGGCCCTAGCACAGATACGCAGTATTTT
NA	NA	14	TRBV5-4	TRBJ1-1	CASSLRAGNTEAFF	TGTGCCAGCAGCTTGAGGGCGGGAAACACTGAAGCTTTCTTT
NA	NA	16	TRBV5-1	TRBJ1-1	CASSENTGLPNTEAFF	TGCGCCAGCAGCGAGAATACAGGCCTCCCGAACACTGAAGCTTTCTTT
TRBD1	NA	16	TRBV7-6	TRBJ1-1	CASSQGTGGMNTEAFF	TGTGCCAGCAGCCAAGGGACAGGGGGTATGAACACTGAAGCTTTCTTT
NA	NA	13	TRBV30	TRBJ1-1	CAWSRGANTEAFF	TGTGCCTGGAGTCGTGGGGCCAACACTGAAGCTTTCTTT
NA	NA	15	TRBV5-4	TRBJ1-1	CASSREGQGPKESFF	TGTGCCAGCAGCAGGGAGGGGCAGGGGCCCAAAGAGTCTTTCTTT
TRBD1	NA	12	TRBV6-5	TRBJ2-7	CASSRTGSEQYF	TGTGCCAGCAGCAGGACAGGCTCCGAGCAGTACTTC
NA	NA	13	TRBV2	TRBJ1-3	CASSEYSGNTIYF	TGTGCCAGCAGTGAGTACTCTGGAAACACCATATATTTT
TRBD1	few	16	TRBV5-8	TRBJ1-6	CASSFYPGQGYSPLHF	TGTGCCAGCAGCTTTTACCCGGGACAGGGATATTCACCCCTCCACTTT
NA	NA	16	TRBV4-3	TRBJ1-2	CASSQDHNREGYGYTF	TGCGCCAGCAGCCAAGATCACAACAGGGAAGGATATGGCTACACCTTC
TRBD1	NA	15	TRBV6-5	TRBJ1-2	CASSDRDRGHYGYTF	TGTGCCAGCAGCGACCGGGACAGGGGACACTATGGCTACACCTTC